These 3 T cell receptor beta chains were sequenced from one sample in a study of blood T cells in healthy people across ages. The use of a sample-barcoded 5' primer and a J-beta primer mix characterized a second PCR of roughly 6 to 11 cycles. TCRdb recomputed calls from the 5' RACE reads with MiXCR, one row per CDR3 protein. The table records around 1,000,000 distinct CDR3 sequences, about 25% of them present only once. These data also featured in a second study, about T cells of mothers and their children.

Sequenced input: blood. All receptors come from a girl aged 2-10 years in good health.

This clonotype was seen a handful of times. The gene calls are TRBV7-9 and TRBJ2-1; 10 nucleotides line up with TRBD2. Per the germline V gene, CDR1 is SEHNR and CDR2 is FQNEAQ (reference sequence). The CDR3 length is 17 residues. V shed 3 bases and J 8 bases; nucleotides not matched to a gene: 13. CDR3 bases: TGTGCCAGCAGCTTTATAGCGGGAGGACATTGGGGCGATGAGCAGTTCTTC. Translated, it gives CASSFIAGGHWGDEQFF.

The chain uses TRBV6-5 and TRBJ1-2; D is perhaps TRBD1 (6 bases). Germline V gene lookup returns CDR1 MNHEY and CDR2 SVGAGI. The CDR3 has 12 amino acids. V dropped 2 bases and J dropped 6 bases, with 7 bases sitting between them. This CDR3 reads CASSYPGDGYTF. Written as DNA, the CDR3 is TGTGCCAGCAGTTACCCAGGGGATGGCTACACCTTC.

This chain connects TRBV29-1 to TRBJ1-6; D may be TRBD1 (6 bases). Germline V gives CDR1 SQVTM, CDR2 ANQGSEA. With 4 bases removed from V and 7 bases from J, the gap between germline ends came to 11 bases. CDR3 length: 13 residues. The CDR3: CSVGDTLNSPLHF. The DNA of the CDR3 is TGCAGCGTTGGGGACACCCTCAATTCACCCCTCCACTTT.